Listed below are T cell receptor beta chains from one sample, sequenced in a study of T-cell memory formation after mild COVID-19. Each CDR3 protein is one row after TCRdb ran MiXCR on the 5' RACE reads. In the table there are 550,000 to 650,000 distinct CDR3 sequences, roughly 17% of which are singletons. The source material was PBMCs or a T cell subset sorted from them (not recorded which). All receptors come from an adult woman who had mild COVID-19 (a few samples of this study predate the infection). Cell type and time point are not known. Both conserved end residues are part of each CDR3. Each record gives: CDR3 protein, CDR3 DNA, D gene, V gene, clone size, J gene. A D gene is named only where the DNA matches it firmly. The size field is filled for only some rows; it gives once, few, many or a size class.

CASSQKGLYYEQYF	TGTGCCAGCAGCCAGAAGGGACTATATTACGAGCAGTACTTC	TRBD2	TRBV3-1	NA	TRBJ2-7
CASEPGLAYEQYF	TGTGCCAGCGAGCCTGGACTAGCCTACGAGCAGTACTTC	TRBD2	TRBV6-1	few	TRBJ2-7
CASSADSPLYTF	TGTGCCAGCAGCGCGGACAGTCCCCTTTACACCTTC	NA	TRBV7-9	NA	TRBJ1-2
CASSVGGGTSGGAADTQYF	TGTGCCAGCAGCGTAGGTGGAGGGACTAGCGGGGGGGCCGCAGATACGCAGTATTTT	TRBD2	TRBV9	few	TRBJ2-3
CASSFPPGQGDGYTF	TGTGCCAGCAGTTTCCCTCCGGGACAGGGGGATGGCTACACCTTC	TRBD1	TRBV12-3/TRBV12-4	NA	TRBJ1-2
CASSSPRYEGSSNEQFF	TGTGCCAGCAGTTCCCCGCGTTACGAGGGCAGCTCGAATGAGCAGTTCTTC	NA	TRBV27	few	TRBJ2-1
CATSDSSGGDTQYF	TGTGCCACCAGTGACTCTTCAGGGGGAGATACGCAGTATTTT	TRBD1	TRBV24-1	NA	TRBJ2-3
CASSETGGLSTEAFF	TGCGCCAGCAGTGAGACCGGCGGACTTTCCACTGAAGCTTTCTTT	NA	TRBV5-1	few	TRBJ1-1
CASARRDPGDGYTF	TGCGCCAGCGCAAGAAGGGACCCAGGAGATGGCTACACCTTC	NA	TRBV5-1	NA	TRBJ1-2
CASSLVTGGVGNIQYF	TGTGCCAGCAGCTTAGTTACAGGGGGCGTGGGAAACATTCAGTACTTC	TRBD1	TRBV7-2	few	TRBJ2-4
CATSGASGSTEQYF	TGTGCCACCAGTGGGGCTAGCGGGAGTACCGAGCAGTACTTC	TRBD2	TRBV24-1	few	TRBJ2-7
CASSPALGGNTEAFF	TGTGCCAGCAGCCCGGCGTTGGGGGGGAACACTGAAGCTTTCTTT	NA	TRBV6-5	few	TRBJ1-1
CASSGRSREQYF	TGTGCCAGCAGCGGTAGGAGTCGCGAGCAGTACTTC	NA	TRBV9	NA	TRBJ2-7
CASSLAPVRGPNYGYTF	TGTGCCAGCAGCTTAGCCCCAGTAAGGGGGCCTAACTATGGCTACACCTTC	TRBD1	TRBV7-9	NA	TRBJ1-2
CASSLAQGRDTQYF	TGCGCCAGCAGCTTGGCACAGGGTCGAGATACGCAGTATTTT	NA	TRBV5-1	few	TRBJ2-3
CSAPAPAGTDTQYF	TGCAGTGCTCCTGCCCCGGCCGGAACAGATACGCAGTATTTT	NA	TRBV20-1	few	TRBJ2-3
CSVEIATTGVYNEQFF	TGCAGCGTTGAAATAGCTACGACAGGGGTATACAATGAGCAGTTCTTC	TRBD1	TRBV29-1	few	TRBJ2-1
CASSLVPDSVSNQPQHF	TGTGCCAGCAGCTTAGTACCAGATTCCGTTAGCAATCAGCCCCAGCATTTT	NA	TRBV7-8	NA	TRBJ1-5
CASSFKARVSGELFF	TGTGCCAGCAGCTTTAAAGCCCGGGTCTCCGGGGAGCTGTTTTTT	NA	TRBV11-2	NA	TRBJ2-2
CASSYSNGGYSYNSPLHF	TGTGCCAGCAGTTACTCGAACGGGGGGTACTCCTATAATTCACCCCTCCACTTT	NA	TRBV6-5	NA	TRBJ1-6
CRGTPHRGGYGYTF	TGCAGGGGGACCCCCCACAGGGGTGGGTATGGCTACACCTTC	TRBD1	TRBV20-1	NA	TRBJ1-2
CSVGVGLSTDTQYF	TGCAGCGTTGGCGTCGGGCTTAGCACAGATACGCAGTATTTT	NA	TRBV29-1	few	TRBJ2-3
CSAIGTGGFTEAFF	TGCAGTGCTATAGGGACAGGGGGCTTTACTGAAGCTTTCTTT	TRBD1	TRBV20-1	few	TRBJ1-1